This T cell receptor (beta chain) was captured in a study of tissue T cells after allogeneic stem cell transplantation. Steroid-refractory graft-versus-host disease after allogeneic hematopoietic cell transplant qualified adults for prospective research-autopsy enrollment. Method: immunoSEQ multiplex PCR; TCRdb's copy keeps in-frame clones and lacks some. There are 1,500 to 2,000 clones in the sample; about 80% occur only once, and about a tenth lies in the top ten. This clone was picked up a small number of times. CDR1 is SNHLY, CDR2 FYNNEI, per germline. V lost 4 bases and J 6 bases, leaving 21 bases between the germline ends. This CDR3 contains 16 residues.

The specimen comprised stomach tissue, sampled at autopsy. The chain joins TRBV2 to TRBJ1-2; D gene unclear. This sequence originates from a male patient older than 55 with steroid-refractory graft-versus-host disease after an allogeneic stem cell transplant. Among the T cells, some may be from the graft donor. CDR3: CASSALRGPGLDGYTF. In DNA form, the CDR3 reads TGTGCCAGCAGTGCCCTCCGAGGACCGGGCCTGGATGGCTACACCTTC.